Sequencing of this T cell receptor (beta chain) was carried out in a study of chemoradiotherapy in HPV16-positive cancers. Germline CDR1 is MNHNS and CDR2 is SASEGT. The CDR3 runs 15 residues. Deletions cut 0 bases from V and 5 bases from J, with 11 bases between. Assay used: immunoSEQ multiplex PCR; TCRdb lists only in-frame clones, some missing. The sample lists over 9,000 clones; about 91% were seen once. This TCR derives from a human donor with HPV-associated anogenital cancer. The material sequenced was blood, taken from a patient who underwent chemoradiotherapy. The chain carries TRBV6-1 and TRBJ1-5, with D possibly being TRBD1 (5 bases). CDR3 nucleotides: TGTGCCAGCAGTGAAGCGCGGACAACCGATCAGCCCCAGCATTTT. Translation: CASSEARTTDQPQHF.